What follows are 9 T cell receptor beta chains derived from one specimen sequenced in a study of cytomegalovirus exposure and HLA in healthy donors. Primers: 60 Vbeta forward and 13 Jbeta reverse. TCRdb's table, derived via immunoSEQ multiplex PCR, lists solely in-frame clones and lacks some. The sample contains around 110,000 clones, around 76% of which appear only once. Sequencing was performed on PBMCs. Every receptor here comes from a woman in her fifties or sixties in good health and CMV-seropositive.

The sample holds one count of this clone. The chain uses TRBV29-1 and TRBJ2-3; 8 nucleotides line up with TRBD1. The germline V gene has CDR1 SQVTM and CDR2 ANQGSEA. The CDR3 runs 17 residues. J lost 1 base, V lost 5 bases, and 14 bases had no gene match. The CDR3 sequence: CSVSGGQKDGRTDTQYF. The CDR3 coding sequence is TGCAGCGTTTCAGGGGGCCAAAAAGACGGACGCACAGATACGCAGTATTTT.

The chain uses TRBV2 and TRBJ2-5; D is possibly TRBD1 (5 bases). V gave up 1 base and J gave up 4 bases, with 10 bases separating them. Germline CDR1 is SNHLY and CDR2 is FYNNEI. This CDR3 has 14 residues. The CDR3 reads CASSEGQNGETQYF. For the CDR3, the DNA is TGTGCCAGCAGTGAAGGACAGAACGGAGAGACCCAGTACTTC.

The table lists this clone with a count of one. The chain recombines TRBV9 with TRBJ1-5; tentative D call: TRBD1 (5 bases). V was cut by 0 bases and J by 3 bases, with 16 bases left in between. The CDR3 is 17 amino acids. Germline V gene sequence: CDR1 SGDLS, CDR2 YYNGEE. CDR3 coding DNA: TGTGCCAGCAGCGTAGCTACGAGAGACAGCTTCAATCAGCCCCAGCATTTT. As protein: CASSVATRDSFNQPQHF.

This CDR3 reads CAISESGTGRSGYTF. The CDR3 DNA sequence: TGTGCCATCAGTGAGTCCGGGACAGGGAGGAGTGGCTACACCTTC. The chain employs TRBV10-3 and TRBJ1-2; 9 bases map to TRBD1. Germline CDR1 reads ENHRY; CDR2 reads SYGVKD. The CDR3 loop spans 15 amino acids. Trimming at V came to 0 bases and at J to 7 bases, leaving 6 bases not matched to a gene.

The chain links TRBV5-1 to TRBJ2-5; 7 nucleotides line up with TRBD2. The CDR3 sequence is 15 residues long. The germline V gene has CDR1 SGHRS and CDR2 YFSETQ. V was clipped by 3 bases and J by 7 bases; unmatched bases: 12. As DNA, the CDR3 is TGCGCCAGCAGCTCTCGGACGGAGCGGGGAAGGACCCAGTACTTC. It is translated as CASSSRTERGRTQYF.

The chain's CDR3 is CASSLGGQGYTF. Here the CDR3 DNA reads TGTGCCAGCAGCTTAGGGGGACAGGGCTACACCTTC. The chain recombines TRBV11-3 with TRBJ1-2; TRBD1 matches at 7 bases. The CDR3 spans 12 residues. Trimming at V came to 1 base and at J to 8 bases, leaving 1 base not matched to a gene. Germline CDR1 is SGHNT and CDR2 is YENEEA.

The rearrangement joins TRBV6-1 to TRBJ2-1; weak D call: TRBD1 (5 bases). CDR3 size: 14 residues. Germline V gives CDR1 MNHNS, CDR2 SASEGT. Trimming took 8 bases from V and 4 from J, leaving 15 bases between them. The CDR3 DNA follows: TGTGCCAGCCGAAGACCAACAGGTTACAATGAGCAGTTCTTC. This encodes CASRRPTGYNEQFF.

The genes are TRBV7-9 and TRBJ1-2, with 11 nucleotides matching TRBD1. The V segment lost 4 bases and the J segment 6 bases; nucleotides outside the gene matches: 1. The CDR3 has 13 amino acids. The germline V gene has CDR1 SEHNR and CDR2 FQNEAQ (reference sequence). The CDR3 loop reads CASSSDRGHGYTF. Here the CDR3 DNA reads TGTGCCAGCAGCTCGGACAGGGGGCATGGCTACACCTTC.

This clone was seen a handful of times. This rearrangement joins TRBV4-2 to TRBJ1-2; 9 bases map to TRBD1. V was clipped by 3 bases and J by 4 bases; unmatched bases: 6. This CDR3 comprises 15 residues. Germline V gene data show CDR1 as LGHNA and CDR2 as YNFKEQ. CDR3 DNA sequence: TGTGCCAGCAGCCAGGATACAGGGGGCGGCTATGGCTACACCTTC. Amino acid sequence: CASSQDTGGGYGYTF.